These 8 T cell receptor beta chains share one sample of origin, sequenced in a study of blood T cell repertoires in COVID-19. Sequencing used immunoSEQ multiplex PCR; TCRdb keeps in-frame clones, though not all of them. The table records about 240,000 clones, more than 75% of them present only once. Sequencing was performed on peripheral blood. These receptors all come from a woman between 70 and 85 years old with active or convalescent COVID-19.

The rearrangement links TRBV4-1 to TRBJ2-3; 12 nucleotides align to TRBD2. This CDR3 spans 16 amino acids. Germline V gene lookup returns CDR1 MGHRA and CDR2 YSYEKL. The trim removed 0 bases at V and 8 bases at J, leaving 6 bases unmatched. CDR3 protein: CASSQELSTSGGTQYF. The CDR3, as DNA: TGCGCCAGCAGCCAAGAGTTATCGACTAGCGGGGGTACGCAGTATTTT.

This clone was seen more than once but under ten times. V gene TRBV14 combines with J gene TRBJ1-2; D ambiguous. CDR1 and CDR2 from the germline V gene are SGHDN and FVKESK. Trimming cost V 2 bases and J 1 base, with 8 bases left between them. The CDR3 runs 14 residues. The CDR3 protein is CASSQQQNNYGYTF. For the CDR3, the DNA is TGTGCCAGCAGCCAACAACAGAATAACTATGGCTACACCTTC.

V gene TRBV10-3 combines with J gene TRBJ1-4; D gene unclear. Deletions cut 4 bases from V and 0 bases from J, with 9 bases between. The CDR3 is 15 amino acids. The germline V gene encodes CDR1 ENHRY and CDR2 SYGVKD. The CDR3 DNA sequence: TGTGCCATCAGTGCGGGTTATGCAACTAATGAAAAACTGTTTTTT. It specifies CAISAGYATNEKLFF.

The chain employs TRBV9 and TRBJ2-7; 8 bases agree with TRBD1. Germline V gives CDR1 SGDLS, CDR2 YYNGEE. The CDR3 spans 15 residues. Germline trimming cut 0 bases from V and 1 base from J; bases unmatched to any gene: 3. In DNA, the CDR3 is TGTGCCAGCAGCGTAGGGGGGACAGGTTCCTACGAGCAGTACTTC. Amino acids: CASSVGGTGSYEQYF.

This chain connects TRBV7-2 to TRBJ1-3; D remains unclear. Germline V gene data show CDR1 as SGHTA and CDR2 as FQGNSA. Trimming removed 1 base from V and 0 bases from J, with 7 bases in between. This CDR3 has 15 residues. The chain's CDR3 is CASSLDSLSGNTIYF. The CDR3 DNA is TGTGCCAGCAGCTTAGACAGCCTCTCTGGAAACACCATATATTTT.

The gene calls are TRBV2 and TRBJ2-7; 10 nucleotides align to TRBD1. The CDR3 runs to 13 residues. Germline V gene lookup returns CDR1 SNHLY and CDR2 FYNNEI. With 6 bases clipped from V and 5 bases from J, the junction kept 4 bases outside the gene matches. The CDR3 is CASSRDRGNEQYF. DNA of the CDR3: TGTGCCAGCAGCCGGGACAGGGGAAACGAGCAGTACTTC.

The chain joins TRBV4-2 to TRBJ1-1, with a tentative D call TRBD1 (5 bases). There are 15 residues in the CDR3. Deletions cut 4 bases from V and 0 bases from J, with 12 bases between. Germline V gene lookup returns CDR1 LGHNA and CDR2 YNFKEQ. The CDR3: CASSPRAGMNTEAFF. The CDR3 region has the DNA TGTGCCAGCAGCCCTCGTGCAGGGATGAACACTGAAGCTTTCTTT.

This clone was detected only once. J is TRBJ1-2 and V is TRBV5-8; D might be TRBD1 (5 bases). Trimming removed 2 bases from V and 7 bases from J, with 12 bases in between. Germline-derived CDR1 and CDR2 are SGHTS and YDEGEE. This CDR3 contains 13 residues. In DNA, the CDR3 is TGTGCCAGCAGCTTCCTCCTTACAGGTGGCTACACCTTC. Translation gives CASSFLLTGGYTF. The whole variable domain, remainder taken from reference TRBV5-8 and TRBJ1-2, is EAGVTQSPTHLIKTRGQQATLRCSPISGHTSVYWYQQALGLGLQFLLWYDEGEERNRGNFPPRFSGRQFPNYSSELNVNALELEDSALYLCASSFLLTGGYTFGSGTRLTVV.